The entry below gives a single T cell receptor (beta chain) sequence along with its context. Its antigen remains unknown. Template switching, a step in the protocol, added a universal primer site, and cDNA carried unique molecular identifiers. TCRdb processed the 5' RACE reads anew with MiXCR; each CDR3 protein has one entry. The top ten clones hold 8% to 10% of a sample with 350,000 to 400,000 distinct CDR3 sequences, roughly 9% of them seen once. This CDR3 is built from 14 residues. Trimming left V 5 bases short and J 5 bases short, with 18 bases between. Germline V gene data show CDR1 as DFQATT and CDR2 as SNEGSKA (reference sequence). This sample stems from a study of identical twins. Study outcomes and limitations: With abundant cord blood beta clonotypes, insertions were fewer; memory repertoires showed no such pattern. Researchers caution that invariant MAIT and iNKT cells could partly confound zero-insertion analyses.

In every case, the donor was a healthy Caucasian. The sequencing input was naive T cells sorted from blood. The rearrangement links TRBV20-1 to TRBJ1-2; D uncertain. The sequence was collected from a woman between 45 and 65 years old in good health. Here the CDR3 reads CSALNPWETYGYTF. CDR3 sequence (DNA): TGCAGTGCTCTTAATCCGTGGGAGACGTATGGCTACACCTTC.